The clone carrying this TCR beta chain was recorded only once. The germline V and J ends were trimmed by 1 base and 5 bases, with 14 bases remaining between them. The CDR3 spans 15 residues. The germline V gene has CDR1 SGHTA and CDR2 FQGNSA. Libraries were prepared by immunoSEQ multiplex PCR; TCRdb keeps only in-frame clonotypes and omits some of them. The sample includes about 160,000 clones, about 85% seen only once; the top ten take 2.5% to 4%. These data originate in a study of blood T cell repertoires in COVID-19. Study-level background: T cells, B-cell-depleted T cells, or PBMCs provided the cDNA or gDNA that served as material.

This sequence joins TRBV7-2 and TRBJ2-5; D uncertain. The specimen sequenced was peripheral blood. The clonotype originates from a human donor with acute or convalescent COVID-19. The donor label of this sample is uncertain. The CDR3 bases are TGTGCCAGCAGCTTAGGTCCATCTCGGGTGGAGACCCAGTACTTC. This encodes CASSLGPSRVETQYF.